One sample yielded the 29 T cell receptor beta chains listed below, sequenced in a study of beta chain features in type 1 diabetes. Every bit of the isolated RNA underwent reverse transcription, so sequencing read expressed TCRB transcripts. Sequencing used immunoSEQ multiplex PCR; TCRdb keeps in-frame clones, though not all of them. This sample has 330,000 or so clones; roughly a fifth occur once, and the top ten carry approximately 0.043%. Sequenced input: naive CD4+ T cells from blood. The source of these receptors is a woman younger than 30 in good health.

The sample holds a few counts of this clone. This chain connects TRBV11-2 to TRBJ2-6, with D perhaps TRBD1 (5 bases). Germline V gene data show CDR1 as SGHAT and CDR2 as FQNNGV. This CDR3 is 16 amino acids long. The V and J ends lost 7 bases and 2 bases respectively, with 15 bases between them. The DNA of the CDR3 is TGTGCCAGCAACCGGCTAGGGGTCCCTGGGGCCAACGTCCTGACTTTC. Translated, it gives CASNRLGVPGANVLTF.

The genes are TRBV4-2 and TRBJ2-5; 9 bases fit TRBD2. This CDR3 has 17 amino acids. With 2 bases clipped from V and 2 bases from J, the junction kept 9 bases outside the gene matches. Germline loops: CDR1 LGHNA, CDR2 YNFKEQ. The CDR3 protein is CASSQTPTSGAQETQYF. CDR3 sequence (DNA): TGTGCCAGCAGCCAAACCCCGACTAGCGGCGCACAAGAGACCCAGTACTTC.

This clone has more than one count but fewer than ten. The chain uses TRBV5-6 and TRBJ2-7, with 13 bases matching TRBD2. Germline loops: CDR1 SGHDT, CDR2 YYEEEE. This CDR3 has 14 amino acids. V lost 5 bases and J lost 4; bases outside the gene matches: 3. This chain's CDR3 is CASRRTSGSYEQYF. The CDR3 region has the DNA TGTGCCAGCAGGCGGACTAGCGGGAGTTACGAGCAGTACTTC.

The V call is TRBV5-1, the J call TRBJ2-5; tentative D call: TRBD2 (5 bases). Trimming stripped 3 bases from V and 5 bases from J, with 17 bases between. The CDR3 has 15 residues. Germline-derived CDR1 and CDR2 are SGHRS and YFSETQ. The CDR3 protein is CASSSIRRPGETQYF. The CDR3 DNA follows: TGCGCCAGCAGCTCGATTCGGCGCCCGGGGGAGACCCAGTACTTC.

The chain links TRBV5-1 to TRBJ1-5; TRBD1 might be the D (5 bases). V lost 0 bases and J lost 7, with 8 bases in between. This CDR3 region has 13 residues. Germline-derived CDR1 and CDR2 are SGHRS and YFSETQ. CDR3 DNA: TGCGCCAGCAGCTTGGCCGGGGGACAGCCCCAGCATTTT. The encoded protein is CASSLAGGQPQHF.

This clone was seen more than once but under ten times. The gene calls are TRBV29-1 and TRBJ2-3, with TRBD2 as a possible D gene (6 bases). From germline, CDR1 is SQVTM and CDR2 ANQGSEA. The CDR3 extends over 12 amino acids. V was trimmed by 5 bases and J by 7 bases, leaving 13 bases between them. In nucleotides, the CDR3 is TGCAGCGTTAAAATCACTAGCTATACGCAGTATTTT. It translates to CSVKITSYTQYF.

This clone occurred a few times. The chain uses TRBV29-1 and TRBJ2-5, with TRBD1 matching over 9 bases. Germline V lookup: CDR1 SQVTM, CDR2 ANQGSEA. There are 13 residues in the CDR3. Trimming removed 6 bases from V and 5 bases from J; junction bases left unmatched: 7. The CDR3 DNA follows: TGCAGCGTACAACAGGGGGCTGGGGAGACCCAGTACTTC. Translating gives CSVQQGAGETQYF.

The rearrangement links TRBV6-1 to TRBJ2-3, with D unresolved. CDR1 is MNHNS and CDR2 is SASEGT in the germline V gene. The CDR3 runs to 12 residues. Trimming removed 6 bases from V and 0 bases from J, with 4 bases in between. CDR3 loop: CASSLSTDTQYF. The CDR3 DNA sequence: TGTGCCAGCAGCCTCAGCACAGATACGCAGTATTTT.

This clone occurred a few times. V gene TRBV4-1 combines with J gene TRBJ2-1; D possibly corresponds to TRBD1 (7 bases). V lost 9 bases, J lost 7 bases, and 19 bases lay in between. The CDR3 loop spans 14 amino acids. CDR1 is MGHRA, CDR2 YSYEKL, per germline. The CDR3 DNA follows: TGCGCCAGTCGGGGGCAGGGGGGTAGAAATGAGCAGTTCTTC. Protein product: CASRGQGGRNEQFF.

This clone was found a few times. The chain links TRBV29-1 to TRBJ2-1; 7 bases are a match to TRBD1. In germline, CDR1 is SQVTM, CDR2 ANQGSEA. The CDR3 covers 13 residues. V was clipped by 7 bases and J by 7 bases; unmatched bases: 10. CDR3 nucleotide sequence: TGCAGCGCCGGGACAGTAAGGTCGAATGAGCAGTTCTTC. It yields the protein CSAGTVRSNEQFF.

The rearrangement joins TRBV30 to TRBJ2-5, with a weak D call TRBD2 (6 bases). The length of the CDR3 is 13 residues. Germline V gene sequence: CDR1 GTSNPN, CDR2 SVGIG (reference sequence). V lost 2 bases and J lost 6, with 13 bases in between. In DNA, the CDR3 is TGTGCCTGGAGTTTGAACGGGGGAAAGACCCAGTACTTC. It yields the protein CAWSLNGGKTQYF.

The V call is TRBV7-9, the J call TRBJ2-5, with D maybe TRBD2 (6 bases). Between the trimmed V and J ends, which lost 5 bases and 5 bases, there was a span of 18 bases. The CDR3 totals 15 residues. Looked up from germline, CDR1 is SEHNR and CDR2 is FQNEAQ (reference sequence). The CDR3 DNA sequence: TGTGCCAGCAGCCCCCAGGAGTGGCGGGGCGAGACCCAGTACTTC. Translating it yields CASSPQEWRGETQYF. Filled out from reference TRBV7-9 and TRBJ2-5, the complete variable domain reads DTGVSQNPRHKITKRGQNVTFRCDPISEHNRLYWYRQTLGQGPEFLTYFQNEAQLEKSRLLSDRFSAERPKGSFSTLEIQRTEQGDSAMYLCASSPQEWRGETQYFGPGTRLLVL.

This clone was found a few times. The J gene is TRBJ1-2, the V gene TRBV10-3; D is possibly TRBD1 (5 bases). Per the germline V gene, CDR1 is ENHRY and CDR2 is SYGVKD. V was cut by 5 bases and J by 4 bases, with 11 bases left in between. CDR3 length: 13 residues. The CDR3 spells CAISLGGAYGYTF. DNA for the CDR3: TGTGCCATCAGTCTCGGTGGGGCCTATGGCTACACCTTC.

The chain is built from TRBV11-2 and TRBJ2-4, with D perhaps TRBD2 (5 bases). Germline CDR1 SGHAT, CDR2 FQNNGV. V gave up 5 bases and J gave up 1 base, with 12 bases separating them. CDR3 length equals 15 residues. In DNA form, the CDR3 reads TGTGCCAGCAGCCCGGTCTCGGGGGCCAAAAACATTCAGTACTTC. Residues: CASSPVSGAKNIQYF.

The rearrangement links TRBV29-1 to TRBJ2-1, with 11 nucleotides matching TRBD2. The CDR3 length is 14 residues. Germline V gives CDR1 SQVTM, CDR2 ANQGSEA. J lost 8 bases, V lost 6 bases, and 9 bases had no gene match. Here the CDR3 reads CSVALAGGFDEQFF. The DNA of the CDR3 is TGCAGCGTGGCCCTAGCGGGAGGTTTTGATGAGCAGTTCTTC.

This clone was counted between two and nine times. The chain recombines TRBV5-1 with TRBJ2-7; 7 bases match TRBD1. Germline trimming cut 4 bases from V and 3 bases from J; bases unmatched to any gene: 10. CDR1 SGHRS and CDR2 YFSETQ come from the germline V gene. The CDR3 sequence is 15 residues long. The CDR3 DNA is TGCGCCAGCAGCCCGAAGACAGGGACCCTCTACGAGCAGTACTTC. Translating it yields CASSPKTGTLYEQYF.

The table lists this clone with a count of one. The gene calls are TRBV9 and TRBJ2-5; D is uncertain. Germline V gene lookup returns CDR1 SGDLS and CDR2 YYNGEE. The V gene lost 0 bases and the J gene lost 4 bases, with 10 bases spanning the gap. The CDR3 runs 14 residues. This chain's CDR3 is CASSVGARSETQYF. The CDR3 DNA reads TGTGCCAGCAGCGTAGGTGCTAGGTCAGAGACCCAGTACTTC.

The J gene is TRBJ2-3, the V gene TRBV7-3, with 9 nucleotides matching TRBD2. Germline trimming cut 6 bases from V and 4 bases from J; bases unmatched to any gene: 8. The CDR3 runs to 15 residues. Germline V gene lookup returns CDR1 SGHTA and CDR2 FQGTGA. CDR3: CASSLSGGGADTQYF. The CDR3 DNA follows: TGTGCCAGCAGTCTTAGCGGGGGCGGCGCAGATACGCAGTATTTT.

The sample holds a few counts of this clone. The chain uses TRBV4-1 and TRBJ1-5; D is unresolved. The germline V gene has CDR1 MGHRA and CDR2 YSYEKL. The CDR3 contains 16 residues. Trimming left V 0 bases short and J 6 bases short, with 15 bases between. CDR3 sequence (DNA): TGCGCCAGCAGCCAAGATGGGCGGGGAAACGTTCAGCCCCAGCATTTT. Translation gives CASSQDGRGNVQPQHF.

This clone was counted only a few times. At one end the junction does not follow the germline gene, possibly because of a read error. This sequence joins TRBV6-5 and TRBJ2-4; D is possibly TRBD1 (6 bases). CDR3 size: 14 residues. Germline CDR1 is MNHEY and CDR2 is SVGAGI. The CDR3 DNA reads TGTGCCAGCAGCCTTATGGGGGCCACAAACATTCAGTACTTC. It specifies CASSLMGATNIQYF.

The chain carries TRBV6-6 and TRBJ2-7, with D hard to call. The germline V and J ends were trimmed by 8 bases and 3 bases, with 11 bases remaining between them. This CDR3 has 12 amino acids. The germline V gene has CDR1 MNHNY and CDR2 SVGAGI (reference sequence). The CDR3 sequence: CASSSSYYEQYF. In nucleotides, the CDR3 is TGTGCCAGCTCTTCTTCCTACTACGAGCAGTACTTC.

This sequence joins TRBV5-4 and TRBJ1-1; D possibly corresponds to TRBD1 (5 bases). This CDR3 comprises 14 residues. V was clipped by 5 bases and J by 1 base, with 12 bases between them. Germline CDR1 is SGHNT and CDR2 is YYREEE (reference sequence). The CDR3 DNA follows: TGTGCCAGCAGGGTATCAACAGGGAACACTGAAGCTTTCTTT. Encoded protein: CASRVSTGNTEAFF.

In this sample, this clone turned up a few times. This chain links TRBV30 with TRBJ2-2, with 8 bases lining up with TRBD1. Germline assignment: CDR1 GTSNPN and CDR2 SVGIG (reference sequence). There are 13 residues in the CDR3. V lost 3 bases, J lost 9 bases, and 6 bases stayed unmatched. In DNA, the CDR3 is TGTGCCTGGAGCGGACAGGGACACCGGGAGCTGTTTTTT. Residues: CAWSGQGHRELFF. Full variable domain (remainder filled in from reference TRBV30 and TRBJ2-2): SQTIHQWPATLVQPVGSPLSLECTVEGTSNPNLYWYRQAAGRGLQLLFYSVGIGQISSEVPQNLSASRPQDRQFILSSKKLLLSDSGFYLCAWSGQGHRELFFGEGSRLTVL.

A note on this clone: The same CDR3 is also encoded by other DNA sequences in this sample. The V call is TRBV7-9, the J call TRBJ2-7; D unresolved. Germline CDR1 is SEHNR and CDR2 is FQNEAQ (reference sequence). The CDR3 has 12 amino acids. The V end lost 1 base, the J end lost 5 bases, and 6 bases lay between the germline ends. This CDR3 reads CASSLVSNEQYF. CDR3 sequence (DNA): TGTGCCAGCAGCTTAGTTAGCAACGAGCAGTACTTC.

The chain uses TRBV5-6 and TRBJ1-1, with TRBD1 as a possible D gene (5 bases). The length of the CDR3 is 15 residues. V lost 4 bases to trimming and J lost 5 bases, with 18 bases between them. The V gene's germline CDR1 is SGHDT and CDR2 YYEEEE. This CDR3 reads CASSRGFGGETEAFF. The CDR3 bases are TGTGCCAGCAGCAGGGGTTTCGGGGGGGAGACTGAAGCTTTCTTT.

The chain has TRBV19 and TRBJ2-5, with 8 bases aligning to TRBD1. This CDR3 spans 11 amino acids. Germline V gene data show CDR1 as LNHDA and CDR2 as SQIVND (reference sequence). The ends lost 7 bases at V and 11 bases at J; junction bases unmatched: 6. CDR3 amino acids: CASIGQGMQYF. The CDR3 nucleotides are TGTGCCAGTATTGGACAGGGAATGCAGTACTTC.

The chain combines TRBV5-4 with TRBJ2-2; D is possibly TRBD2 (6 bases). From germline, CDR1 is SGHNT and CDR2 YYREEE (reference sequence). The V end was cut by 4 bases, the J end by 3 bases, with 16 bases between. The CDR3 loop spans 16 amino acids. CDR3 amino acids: CASSRGWTTDTGELFF. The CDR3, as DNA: TGTGCCAGCAGCCGAGGGTGGACTACCGACACCGGGGAGCTGTTTTTT.

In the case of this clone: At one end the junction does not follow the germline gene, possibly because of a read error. CDR3 amino acids: CASSLDQMGRYF. Written as DNA, the CDR3 is TGTGCCAGCAGCTTAGATCAAATGGGCCGCTACTTC. The V call is TRBV11-2, the J call TRBJ1-2; no firm D call. CDR1 is SGHAT, CDR2 FQNNGV, per germline. The CDR3 has 12 amino acids.

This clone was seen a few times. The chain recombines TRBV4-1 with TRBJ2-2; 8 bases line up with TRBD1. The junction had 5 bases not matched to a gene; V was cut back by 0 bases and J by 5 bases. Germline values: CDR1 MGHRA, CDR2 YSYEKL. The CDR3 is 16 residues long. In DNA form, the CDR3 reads TGCGCCAGCAGCCAAGATTTAGACAGGGGAACCGGGGAGCTGTTTTTT. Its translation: CASSQDLDRGTGELFF.